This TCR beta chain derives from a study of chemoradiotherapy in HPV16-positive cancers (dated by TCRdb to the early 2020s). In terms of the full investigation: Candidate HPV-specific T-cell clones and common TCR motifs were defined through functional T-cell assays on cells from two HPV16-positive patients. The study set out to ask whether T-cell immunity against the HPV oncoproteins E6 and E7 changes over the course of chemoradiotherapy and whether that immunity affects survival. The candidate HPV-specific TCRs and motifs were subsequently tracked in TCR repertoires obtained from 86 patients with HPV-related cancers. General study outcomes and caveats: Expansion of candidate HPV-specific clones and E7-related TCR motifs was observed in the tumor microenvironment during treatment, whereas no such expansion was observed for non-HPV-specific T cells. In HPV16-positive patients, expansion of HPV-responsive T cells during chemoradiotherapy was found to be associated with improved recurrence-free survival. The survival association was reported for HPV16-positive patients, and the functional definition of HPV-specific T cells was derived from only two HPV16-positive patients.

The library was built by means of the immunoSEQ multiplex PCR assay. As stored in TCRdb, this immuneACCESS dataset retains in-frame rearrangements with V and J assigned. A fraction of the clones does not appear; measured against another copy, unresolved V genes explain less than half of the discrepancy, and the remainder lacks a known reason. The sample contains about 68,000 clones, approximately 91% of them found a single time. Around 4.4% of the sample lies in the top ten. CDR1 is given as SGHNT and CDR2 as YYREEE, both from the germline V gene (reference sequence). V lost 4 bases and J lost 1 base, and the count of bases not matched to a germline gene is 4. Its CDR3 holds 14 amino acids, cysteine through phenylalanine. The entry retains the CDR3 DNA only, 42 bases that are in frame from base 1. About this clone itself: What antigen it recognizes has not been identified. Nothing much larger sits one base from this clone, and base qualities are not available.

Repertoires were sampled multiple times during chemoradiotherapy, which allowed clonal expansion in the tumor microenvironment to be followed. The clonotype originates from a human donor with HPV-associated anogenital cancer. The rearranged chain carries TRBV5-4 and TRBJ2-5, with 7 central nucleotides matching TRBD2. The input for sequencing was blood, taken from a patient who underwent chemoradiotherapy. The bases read TGTGCCAGCAGCCCGACTAGCCTCCAAGAGACCCAGTACTTC. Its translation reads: CASSPTSLQETQYF.